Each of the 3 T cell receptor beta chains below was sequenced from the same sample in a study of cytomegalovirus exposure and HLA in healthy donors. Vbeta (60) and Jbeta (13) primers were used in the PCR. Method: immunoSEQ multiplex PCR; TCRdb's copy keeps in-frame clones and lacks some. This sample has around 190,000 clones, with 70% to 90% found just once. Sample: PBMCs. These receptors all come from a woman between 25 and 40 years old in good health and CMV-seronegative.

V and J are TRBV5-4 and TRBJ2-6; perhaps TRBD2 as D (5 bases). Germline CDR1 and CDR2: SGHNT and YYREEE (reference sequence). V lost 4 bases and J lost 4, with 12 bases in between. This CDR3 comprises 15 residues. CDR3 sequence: CASSRAGVGANVLTF. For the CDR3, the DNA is TGTGCCAGCAGCCGGGCCGGGGTCGGGGCCAACGTCCTGACTTTC.

CDR3 loop: CASSPPGRDEQFF. CDR3 bases: TGTGCCAGCTCACCACCCGGTAGAGATGAGCAGTTCTTC. The rearrangement joins TRBV18 to TRBJ2-1; D is uncertain. The CDR3 extends over 13 amino acids. Germline V lookup: CDR1 KGHSH, CDR2 LQKENI. V was shortened by 0 bases and J by 8 bases, with 8 bases between the two germline ends.

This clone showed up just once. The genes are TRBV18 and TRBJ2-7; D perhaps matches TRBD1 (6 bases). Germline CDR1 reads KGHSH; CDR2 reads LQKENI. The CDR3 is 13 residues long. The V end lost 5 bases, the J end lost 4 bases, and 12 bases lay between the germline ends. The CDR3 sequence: CASSATGTYEQYF. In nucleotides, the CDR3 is TGTGCCAGCTCAGCTACAGGGACGTACGAGCAGTACTTC.